The 18 T cell receptor beta chains below were found in one sample sequenced in a study of neurological immune-mediated disorders. TCRdb re-derived calls from the 5' RACE reads in MiXCR, one entry per CDR3 protein. In the table there are tens of thousands of distinct CDR3 sequences, roughly 15% of which are singletons. Sequencing used PBMCs. These receptors were collected from a middle-aged woman in good health.

This clonotype was seen repeatedly, ten times or more. This sequence joins TRBV10-3 and TRBJ2-6; D gene unclear. The germline V gene has CDR1 ENHRY and CDR2 SYGVKD. V was clipped by 7 bases and J by 0 bases, with 16 bases between them. CDR3 length equals 17 residues. CDR3 DNA sequence: TGTGCCATCACCGACCGCCACGATATCTCTGGGGCCAACGTCCTGACTTTC. Its translation: CAITDRHDISGANVLTF.

This clonotype was observed at least ten times. V usage is TRBV7-2 and J usage is TRBJ2-1; tentative D call: TRBD1 (6 bases). Germline values: CDR1 SGHTA, CDR2 FQGNSA. The V end was cut by 2 bases, the J end by 15 bases, with 17 bases between. The CDR3 loop spans 13 amino acids. The chain's CDR3 is CASSLSVNRVLFF. The CDR3 nucleotides read TGTGCCAGCAGCTTATCGGTTAACAGGGTCCTGTTCTTC.

This clonotype was detected ten times or more. This chain joins TRBV12-3 or TRBV12-4 and TRBJ2-5, with 9 bases lining up with TRBD2. The CDR3 is 18 amino acids. Trimming at V came to 4 bases and at J to 0 bases, leaving 12 bases not matched to a gene. CDR3 in DNA: TGTGCCAGCAGTTATGGGTCCCGGCTAGCGGGGCACCAAGAGACCCAGTACTTC. It is translated as CASSYGSRLAGHQETQYF.

At least ten counts were recorded for this clonotype. This chain connects TRBV20-1 to TRBJ1-2, with unresolved D. Trimming stripped 0 bases from V and 6 bases from J, with 14 bases between. Germline lookup yields CDR1 DFQATT and CDR2 SNEGSKA (reference sequence). The CDR3 spans 14 residues. The CDR3 DNA is TGCAGTGCTAGAGATCTTCAGGATCGAAATGGCTACACCTTC. It translates to CSARDLQDRNGYTF.

This clonotype was seen ten or more times. The chain links TRBV7-8 to TRBJ1-5; D possibly corresponds to TRBD1 (6 bases). This CDR3 contains 16 residues. The V gene's germline CDR1 is SGHVS and CDR2 FQNEAQ. V lost 4 bases to trimming and J lost 1 base, with 14 bases between them. The chain's CDR3 is CASSSHRARSNQPQHF. The CDR3 DNA is TGTGCCAGCAGCTCACACAGGGCTCGGAGCAATCAGCCCCAGCATTTT.

This clonotype was picked up many times. The chain recombines TRBV28 with TRBJ2-7; 8 nucleotides match TRBD1. Per germline, CDR1 MDHEN and CDR2 SYDVKM. The CDR3 loop spans 12 amino acids. V lost 8 bases, J lost 6 bases, and 6 bases stayed unmatched. As DNA, the CDR3 is TGTGCCAGCTCCACCCAGGGGGCCGAGCAGTACGTC. Its translation: CASSTQGAEQYV.

There are many counts of this clonotype. The chain joins TRBV10-3 to TRBJ1-2, with 8 bases matching TRBD1. The CDR3 has 15 amino acids. The junction had 10 bases not matched to a gene; V was cut back by 6 bases and J by 4 bases. From germline, CDR1 is ENHRY and CDR2 SYGVKD. In DNA, the CDR3 is TGTGCCATCAGCCGAGTCCGCGGGACAGGCTATGGCTACACCTTC. Translated, it gives CAISRVRGTGYGYTF.

V is TRBV20-1 and J is TRBJ1-3, with 7 bases matching TRBD1. CDR3 length: 15 amino acids. Germline V CDR1 and CDR2: DFQATT, SNEGSKA (reference sequence). V dropped 0 bases and J dropped 3; count of bases not matched to a gene: 5. DNA of the CDR3: TGCAGTGCTAGAGATGAGGGGGCCGTTGGAAACACCATATATTTT. Amino acids: CSARDEGAVGNTIYF.

This chain links TRBV12-3 or TRBV12-4 with TRBJ2-2, with D unresolved. V was pared by 3 bases and J by 4 bases, with 9 bases between. The CDR3 loop spans 14 amino acids. The DNA for the CDR3 is TGTGCCAGCAGTTTGTCGGCGAGCACCGGGGAGCTGTTTTTT. It specifies CASSLSASTGELFF.

The sample holds many counts of this clonotype. V is TRBV5-1 and J is TRBJ2-3; 10 bases align to TRBD2. J lost 2 bases, V lost 4 bases, and 7 bases had no gene match. The CDR3 runs to 16 residues. Germline V gene data show CDR1 as SGHRS and CDR2 as YFSETQ. The CDR3 DNA reads TGCGCCAGCAGCCGGGAGGGGACTAGCGACACAGATACGCAGTATTTT. It encodes CASSREGTSDTDTQYF.

This clonotype was picked up many times. The J gene is TRBJ1-1, the V gene TRBV7-2, with 10 nucleotides matching TRBD1. The CDR3 spans 15 residues. The trim removed 5 bases at V and 1 base at J, leaving 4 bases unmatched. The germline V gene encodes CDR1 SGHTA and CDR2 FQGNSA. The CDR3 coding sequence is TGTGCCAGCAGCAGACAGGGGGCGTCGAACACTGAAGCTTTCTTT. It is translated as CASSRQGASNTEAFF.

Many counts were recorded for this clonotype. The CDR3 spells CSARVGKGSGSYNSPLHF. CDR3 coding DNA: TGCAGTGCTAGAGTAGGAAAAGGGAGTGGATCCTATAATTCACCCCTCCACTTT. The chain uses TRBV20-1 and TRBJ1-6; no clear D. The CDR3 is made up of 18 amino acids. CDR1 and CDR2 from the germline V gene are DFQATT and SNEGSKA (reference sequence). With 1 base removed from V and 1 base from J, the gap between germline ends came to 17 bases.

This clonotype has ten or more counts. The chain links TRBV20-1 to TRBJ2-7, with TRBD2 identical over 9 bases. Germline V lookup: CDR1 DFQATT, CDR2 SNEGSKA (reference sequence). V shed 1 base and J 0 bases; nucleotides not matched to a gene: 4. This CDR3 is built from 15 residues. DNA of the CDR3: TGCAGTGCTAGAGCGACTAGCGGCTACTCCTACGAGCAGTACGTC. Protein product: CSARATSGYSYEQYV.

This clonotype was observed many times. The V gene is TRBV5-1, the J gene TRBJ2-5; unclear D gene. Trimming cost V 1 base and J 5 bases, with 18 bases left between them. Germline-derived CDR1 and CDR2 are SGHRS and YFSETQ. This CDR3 spans 16 amino acids. CDR3 sequence: CASSLSGAAAGETQYF. Written as DNA, the CDR3 is TGCGCCAGCAGCTTGTCCGGAGCCGCCGCCGGGGAGACCCAGTACTTC. Using reference TRBV5-1 and TRBJ2-5 for the parts outside the CDR3, the full variable domain is KAGVTQTPRYLIKTRGQQVTLSCSPISGHRSVSWYQQTPGQGLQFLFEYFSETQRNKGNFPGRFSGRQFSNSRSEMNVSTLELGDSALYLCASSLSGAAAGETQYFGPGTRLLVL.

The sample holds a few counts of this clonotype. The chain links TRBV5-1 to TRBJ2-2; 10 bases align to TRBD1. The CDR3 runs 16 residues. Germline assignment: CDR1 SGHRS and CDR2 YFSETQ. The V segment lost 5 bases and the J segment 5 bases; nucleotides outside the gene matches: 9. The CDR3 DNA is TGCGCCAGCAGTGAGACAGGGGGCGCGAGAACCGGGGAGCTGTTTTTT. Its translation: CASSETGGARTGELFF.

This clonotype was seen many times. This chain uses TRBV5-5 with TRBJ2-2; D is unresolved. CDR3 size: 16 residues. Trimming shortened V by 1 base and J by 0 bases, and 10 bases separated the two germline ends. From germline, CDR1 is SGHKS and CDR2 YYEKEE (reference sequence). The CDR3 DNA is TGTGCCAGCAGCTTGTATGGCAGTTCGAACACCGGGGAGCTGTTTTTT. This translates into CASSLYGSSNTGELFF.

This clonotype was detected many times. This chain connects TRBV20-1 to TRBJ1-6; no definite D call. The germline gives CDR1 DFQATT, CDR2 SNEGSKA (reference sequence). The CDR3 spans 8 residues. Trimming pared 6 bases from V and 15 bases from J, leaving 6 bases between. The CDR3 region has the DNA TGCAGTGCCCACAACCTCCACTTT. Translating it yields CSAHNLHF.

The chain employs TRBV6-6 and TRBJ1-5; TRBD1 might be the D (5 bases). The V end lost 6 bases, the J end lost 9 bases, and 18 bases lay between the germline ends. Per germline, CDR1 MNHNY and CDR2 SVGAGI (reference sequence). The CDR3 spans 14 residues. This CDR3 reads CASRSVTGAGPQHF. The DNA for the CDR3 is TGTGCCAGCAGATCCGTAACCGGGGCCGGGCCCCAGCATTTT.